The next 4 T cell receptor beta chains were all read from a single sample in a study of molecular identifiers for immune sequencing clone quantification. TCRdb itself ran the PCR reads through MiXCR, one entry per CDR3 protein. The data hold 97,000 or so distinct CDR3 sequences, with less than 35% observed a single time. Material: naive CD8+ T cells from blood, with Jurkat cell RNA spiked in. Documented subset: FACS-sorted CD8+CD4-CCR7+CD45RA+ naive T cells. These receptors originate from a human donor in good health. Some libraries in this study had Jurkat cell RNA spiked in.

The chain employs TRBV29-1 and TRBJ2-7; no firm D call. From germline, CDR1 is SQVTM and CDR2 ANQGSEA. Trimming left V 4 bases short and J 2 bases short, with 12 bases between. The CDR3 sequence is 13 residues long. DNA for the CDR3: TGCAGCGTTGCAGGTGGCGGAGCCTACGAGCAGTACTTC. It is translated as CSVAGGGAYEQYF.

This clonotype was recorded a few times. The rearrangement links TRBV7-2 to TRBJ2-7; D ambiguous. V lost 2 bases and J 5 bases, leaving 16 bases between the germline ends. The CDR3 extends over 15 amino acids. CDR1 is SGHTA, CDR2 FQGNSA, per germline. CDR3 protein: CASSLIIGISNEQYF. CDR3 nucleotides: TGTGCCAGCAGCTTAATTATAGGGATTTCCAACGAGCAGTACTTC.

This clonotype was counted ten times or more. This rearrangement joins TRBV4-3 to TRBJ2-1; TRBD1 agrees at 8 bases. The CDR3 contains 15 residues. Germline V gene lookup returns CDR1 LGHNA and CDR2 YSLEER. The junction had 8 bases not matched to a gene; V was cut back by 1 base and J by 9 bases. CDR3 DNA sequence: TGCGCCAGCAGCCAAGGCCGGACAGGGAAGACTGAGCAGTTCTTC. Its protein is CASSQGRTGKTEQFF.

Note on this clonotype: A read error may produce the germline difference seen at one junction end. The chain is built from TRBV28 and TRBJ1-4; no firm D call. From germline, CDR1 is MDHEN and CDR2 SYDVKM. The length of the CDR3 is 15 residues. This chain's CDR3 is CASSPGPTLPEILFF. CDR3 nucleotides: TGTGCCAGCAGTCCTGGACCGACCCTGCCTGAAATACTGTTTTTT.